This T cell receptor beta chain was obtained from a study of B cell selection in AIRE deficiency. As concerns this clone: The target antigen is unknown.

General study results and limits: Healthy donors alone shared 30% to 35% of 3,500 to 4,000 Treg sequences; patients alone approximately 9.3%. About 30.6% of healthy-shared Treg TCRbeta sequences appeared in patient Tconv cells.

The regulatory T cell sort gate was CD4+CD25hiCD127low/negative. Unrelated healthy donors provided the controls. In the authors' methods: Treg pools: roughly 5.8x10^4 distinct patient, approximately 92,000 donor TCRbeta sequences. Sequenced by immunoSEQ multiplex PCR; TCRdb stores in-frame clones only, minus some. Clone size and V and J calls were adopted from that table, with D and trimming inferred from the DNA. The sample holds about 26,000 clones, 92% seen once. V was pared by 2 bases and J by 6 bases, with 11 bases between. Germline V gene data show CDR1 as MNHNS and CDR2 as SASEGT. The CDR3 length is 15 residues.

This receptor was obtained from a human donor in good health. The chain employs TRBV6-1 and TRBJ1-6; no clear D. The sample comprised CD4+CD25+ Tregs sorted from PBMCs. CDR3 sequence: CASSERGRVNSPLHF. For the CDR3, the DNA is TGTGCCAGCAGTGAACGAGGGCGAGTTAATTCACCCCTCCACTTT.